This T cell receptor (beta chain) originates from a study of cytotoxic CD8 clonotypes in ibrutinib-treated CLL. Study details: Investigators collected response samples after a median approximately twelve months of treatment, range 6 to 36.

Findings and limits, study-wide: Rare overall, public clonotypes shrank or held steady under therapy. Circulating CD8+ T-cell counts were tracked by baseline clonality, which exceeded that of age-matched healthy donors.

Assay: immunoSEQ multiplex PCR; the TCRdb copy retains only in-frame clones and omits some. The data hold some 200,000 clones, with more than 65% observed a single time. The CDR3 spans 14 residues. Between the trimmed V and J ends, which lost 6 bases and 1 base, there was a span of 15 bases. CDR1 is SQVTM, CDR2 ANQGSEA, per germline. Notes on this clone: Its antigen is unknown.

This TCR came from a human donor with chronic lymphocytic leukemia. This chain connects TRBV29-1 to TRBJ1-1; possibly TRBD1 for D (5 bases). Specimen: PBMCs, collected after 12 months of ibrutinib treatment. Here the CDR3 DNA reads TGCAGCGTCCAAGGCATTGGGGGGAACACTGAAGCTTTCTTT. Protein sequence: CSVQGIGGNTEAFF.